This TCR beta chain came from a study of regulatory T cells in long-lasting Graves disease. Study outcomes and limitations: Patients whose Graves' disease persisted exhibited lower TCR diversity than those newly diagnosed.

Arm-PCR of CDR3 regions and iRepertoire HTBI primers were the basis on which TCR beta libraries were built. TCRdb reprocessed the multiplex PCR reads with MiXCR, giving one entry per CDR3 protein. The profile shows about half a million distinct CDR3 sequences, approximately 23% of them singletons. The ends were cut back, 6 bases at V and 5 bases at J, with 22 bases in the middle. Germline V CDR1 and CDR2: SEHNR, FQNEAQ (reference sequence). This CDR3 comprises 16 residues. This clonotype was found a few times. Its antigen remains unknown. Stated time point: persistent/refractory GD, antithyroid drugs over 5 years with positive TRAb. Construction of the TCR library relied on RNA isolated from PBMCs. Enrollment of patients was through an endocrinology department in Xi'an, China.

Sequencing used peripheral blood mononuclear cells (PBMCs), obtained when the disease was refractory, from a patient treated with antithyroid drugs. This chain links TRBV7-9 with TRBJ1-2; no reliable D call. The TCR sequence derives from a female donor with Graves disease. CDR3 in DNA: TGTGCCAGCAGTTCCGATCGTAGCATAAGTCATTATGGCTACACCTTC. It yields the protein CASSSDRSISHYGYTF.